Given below is one T cell receptor beta chain in context. Antigen unknown. Stable Graves' hyperthyroidism denoted no ophthalmopathy progression over 18 months. The entry originates in a study of T cells in Graves' hyperthyroidism and ophthalmopathy. Template material for amplifying TCR beta CDR3 regions consisted of RNA transcripts. The study used the HTBI primer set for a first-round RT-PCR of the TCR CDR3. TCRdb redid the calling of the multiplex PCR reads with MiXCR, one entry per CDR3 protein. This sample yields some 770,000 distinct CDR3 sequences, of which 16% are seen a single time; approximately 8% belongs to the top ten. Regarding the study as a whole: Researchers report that a 13 V-J model separated ophthalmopathy from stable hyperthyroidism.

The sequence derives from a man aged 18 to 30 with Graves' hyperthyroidism. The sample taken for sequencing was blood.

Here the CDR3 DNA reads TGTGCCAGCAGCCTGGGTATTAGCACAGATACGCAGTATTTT. Its protein product is CASSLGISTDTQYF. The chain joins TRBV3-1 to TRBJ2-3; no definite D call. In germline, CDR1 is LGHDT, CDR2 YNNKEL (reference sequence). The CDR3 runs to 14 residues. V lost 4 bases to trimming and J lost 0 bases, with 8 bases between them.